This T cell receptor beta chain was found in a study of technical replicates of blood from four donors. The protocol was immunoSEQ multiplex PCR, while the TCRdb copy is restricted to in-frame clones and leaves out a portion. The repertoire holds 67,000 or so clones, with just under 95% as singletons. Trimming pared 3 bases from V and 7 bases from J, leaving 18 bases between. From germline, CDR1 is MDHEN and CDR2 SYDVKM. This CDR3 spans 16 amino acids. The chain recombines TRBV28 with TRBJ1-4; no reliable D call. The sequenced sample consisted of T cells isolated from PBMCs. The receptor's source is a human donor in good health. The CDR3 bases are TGTGCCAGCAGTTTGGAGGCGAGGGAAGAGAGTGAAAAACTGTTTTTT. It encodes CASSLEAREESEKLFF.